This TCR beta chain is drawn from a study of CD8 T cells in Susac syndrome. As for the study in general: Within the group of sequenced Susac syndrome patients, five or six had active disease and eight were in remission.

Diagnostic criteria defined recently for definite or probable disease were met by the Susac syndrome patients. Reverse transcription used about 0.45 to 1 ug RNA and random hexamers. An immunoSEQ multiplex PCR generated amplified TCR beta CDR3 products spanning 54 Vbeta and 13 Jbeta. TCRdb reprocessed the immunoSEQ multiplex PCR reads with MiXCR, giving one entry per CDR3 protein. The top ten clones hold approximately 0.49% of a sample with about 85,000 distinct CDR3 sequences, about 95% of them seen once. The germline V gene has CDR1 SQVTM and CDR2 ANQGSEA. The V end was cut by 4 bases, the J end by 2 bases, with 9 bases between. The CDR3 spans 12 residues.

This TCR came from a human donor with Susac syndrome. Sequences were obtained from CD8+ T cells from PBMCs. The V call is TRBV29-1, the J call TRBJ2-7; D is perhaps TRBD2 (5 bases). In nucleotides, the CDR3 is TGCAGCGTTGCGGACTCCACCTACGAGCAGTACTTC. This codes for CSVADSTYEQYF.